Presented here are 2 T cell receptor beta chains from one specimen sequenced in a study of radiation and T cells in renal cell carcinoma. The time point: blood 4 weeks post-SBRT, at nephrectomy. The sample's treatment: 15 Gy SBRT to primary tumor, nephrectomy 4 weeks later. Sequencing was performed with immunoSEQ multiplex PCR; in TCRdb, only in-frame clones are kept and a portion is missing. The sample consists of about 76,000 clones, roughly 87% of them appearing once. The sequenced sample was blood, obtained from a patient whose treatment included radiotherapy and nephrectomy. The receptors were gathered from a woman in her 70s with renal cell carcinoma.

The V call is TRBV7-3, the J call TRBJ2-5; a possible D gene is TRBD2 (6 bases). The CDR3 consists of 15 residues. The germline CDR1 and CDR2 sequences are SGHTA and FQGTGA. V lost 2 bases and J lost 2, with 12 bases in between. The CDR3 DNA reads TGTGCCAGCAGCTTACGACTGGGGGGTCAAGAGACCCAGTACTTC. It translates to CASSLRLGGQETQYF. The full variable domain, with the rest looked up from reference TRBV7-3 and TRBJ2-5, is GAGVSQTPSNKVTEKGKYVELRCDPISGHTALYWYRQSLGQGPEFLIYFQGTGAADDSGLPNDRFFAVRPEGSVSTLKIQRTERGDSAVYLCASSLRLGGQETQYFGPGTRLLVL.

This rearrangement joins TRBV5-6 to TRBJ2-5, with 7 bases that match TRBD1. CDR1 SGHDT and CDR2 YYEEEE come from the germline V gene. The CDR3 runs to 16 residues. With 3 bases clipped from V and 3 bases from J, the junction kept 11 bases outside the gene matches. The CDR3 is CASSYPPGQREETQYF. CDR3 in DNA: TGTGCCAGCAGCTACCCCCCGGGACAGAGAGAAGAGACCCAGTACTTC.